This TCR beta chain was obtained from a study of T cell changes during pregnancy in multiple sclerosis. Data came from immunoSEQ multiplex PCR; TCRdb stores just in-frame clones and leaves some out. This sample has roughly 35,000 clones; around 93% occur once, and the top ten carry 0.43%. The CDR3 runs to 15 residues. Germline CDR1 is SQVTM and CDR2 is ANQGSEA. Trimming removed 7 bases from V and 6 bases from J; junction bases left unmatched: 10. Sample: CD4+ T cells from peripheral blood mononuclear cells, taken in the third trimester of pregnancy. The chain carries TRBV29-1 and TRBJ2-2, with 11 bases identical to TRBD1. This receptor was identified in a female donor in good health, enrolled as a control in a pregnancy study. Here the CDR3 reads CSAHPRTGGPGELFF. For the CDR3, the DNA is TGCAGCGCTCACCCCCGGACAGGGGGCCCCGGGGAGCTGTTTTTT.